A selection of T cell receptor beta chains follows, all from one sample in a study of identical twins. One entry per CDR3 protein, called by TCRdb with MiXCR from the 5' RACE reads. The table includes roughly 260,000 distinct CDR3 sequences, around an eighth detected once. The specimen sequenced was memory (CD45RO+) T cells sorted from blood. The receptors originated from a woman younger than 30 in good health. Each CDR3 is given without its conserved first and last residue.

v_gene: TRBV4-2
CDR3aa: ASSQEVGQGASDTQY

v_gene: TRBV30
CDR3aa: AWGPLDRLSDYGYT

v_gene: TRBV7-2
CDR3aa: ASSLVNTEAF

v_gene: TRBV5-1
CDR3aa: ASRDVDGYT

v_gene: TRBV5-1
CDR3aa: ASSGTGSTDTQY

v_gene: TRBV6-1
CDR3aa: ASSELHSRGDSPLH

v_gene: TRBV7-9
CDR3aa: ASKYDVWNTGELF

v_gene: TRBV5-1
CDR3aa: ASSLGTSGRIHEQY

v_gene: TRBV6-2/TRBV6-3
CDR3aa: ASMGRRGSLQETQY

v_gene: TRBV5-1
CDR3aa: ASSYSEGYEQY

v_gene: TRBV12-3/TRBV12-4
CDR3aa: ASILTGVTDTQY

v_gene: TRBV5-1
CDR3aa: ASSSGLAQY

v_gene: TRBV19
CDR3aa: ASSIDSKGGLSAQH

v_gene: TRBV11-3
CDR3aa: ASSLSSQYEQY

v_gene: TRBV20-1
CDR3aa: SARDSGRRVRNQPQH

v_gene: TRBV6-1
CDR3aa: ATALQGNEKLF

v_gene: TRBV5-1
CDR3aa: ASSLGTGGNQPQH

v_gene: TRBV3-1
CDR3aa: ASSQGGTYSYEQY

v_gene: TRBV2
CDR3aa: ASSYSGGDNNEQF

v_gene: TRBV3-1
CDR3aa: ASSPRSLAGRRTDTQY

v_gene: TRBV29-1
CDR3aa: SWSGGQETQY

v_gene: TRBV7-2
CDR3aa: ASSQASGRRSYEQY

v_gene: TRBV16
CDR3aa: ASSQKGAADHEQY

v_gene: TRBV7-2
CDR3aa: ASSLVAGSGDTQY

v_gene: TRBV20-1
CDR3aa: SASGFWQGTQY

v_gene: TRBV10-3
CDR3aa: AISVSSLDGGNTIY

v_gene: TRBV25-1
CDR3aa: ASSEVGALGNEQF

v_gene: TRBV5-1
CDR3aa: ASSPGFSGVAEQY

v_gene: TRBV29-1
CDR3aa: SVEDREAEAF

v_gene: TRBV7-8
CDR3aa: ASSLTGSHEQY

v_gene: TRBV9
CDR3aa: ASSRRQGAINEQF

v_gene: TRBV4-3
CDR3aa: ASSQVNQYNEQF

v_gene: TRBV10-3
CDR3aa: AISESGGEETQY

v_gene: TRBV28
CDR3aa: ASNPAGDQETQY

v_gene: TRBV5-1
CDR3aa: ASSLDTSSGELF

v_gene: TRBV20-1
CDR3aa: SALDRDNSPLH

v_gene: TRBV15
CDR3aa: ATSREQGSDSYEQY